The clone carrying this T cell receptor beta chain was recorded only once. The antigen remains undetermined. The data were produced by immunoSEQ multiplex PCR, yet TCRdb's version contains in-frame clones alone and is incomplete. The profile shows roughly 28,000 clones, approximately 85% of them singletons. The entry originates in a study of cytotoxic CD8 clonotypes in ibrutinib-treated CLL. Study-wide background: With a range of 6 to 36, the median treatment time before response samples were taken was eleven to twelve months.

Study-level points and caveats: Shared public clonotypes were rare, and on treatment they either got smaller or stayed the same. Timing of sampling differed between sustained-remission and progressing patients. Baseline values of clonality outstripped age-matched healthy donors and followed circulating CD8+ T-cell counts.

CDR3 length: 15 residues. Unmatched junction bases numbered 2, after V lost 3 bases and J lost 3 bases. Looked up from germline, CDR1 is SGHNT and CDR2 is YYREEE (reference sequence). V is TRBV5-4 and J is TRBJ2-2, with TRBD1 identical over 10 bases. The clonotype originates from a human donor with chronic lymphocytic leukemia. This specimen consisted of PBMCs, obtained after 24 months of ibrutinib treatment. The CDR3 nucleotides are TGTGCCAGCAGCTGGGGACAGGGGTACACCGGGGAGCTGTTTTTT. Translated, it gives CASSWGQGYTGELFF.